Below, 21 T cell receptor beta chains from the same sample are listed, as sequenced in a study. In TCRdb, the RT-PCR reads were re-called with MiXCR into one record per CDR3 protein. This table has hundreds of thousands of distinct CDR3 sequences, over 12% appearing once. Input material: memory CD4+ T cells from blood. These receptors were taken from a female donor in good health, serving as a healthy control.

At least ten counts were recorded for this clonotype. The V gene is TRBV5-1, the J gene TRBJ2-5; possibly TRBD2 for D (5 bases). Germline CDR1 SGHRS, CDR2 YFSETQ. The CDR3 totals 12 residues. V was cut by 4 bases and J by 4 bases, with 8 bases left in between. CDR3: CASSGSGETQYF. The CDR3 coding sequence is TGCGCCAGCAGCGGGAGTGGAGAGACCCAGTACTTC.

To note about this clonotype: Given a much more abundant clone one base away, this may be a read error. CDR3: CASSQEPGELFF. The CDR3 nucleotides read TGTGCCAGCAGCCAAGAACCCGGGGAGCTGTTTTTT. V usage is TRBV3-2 and J usage is TRBJ2-2. TRBV3-2 is tagged as a pseudogene. The CDR3 has 12 amino acids.

This clonotype appeared a few times. The rearrangement links TRBV20-1 to TRBJ2-1; TRBD2 matches 8 bases. The germline CDR1 and CDR2 sequences are DFQATT and SNEGSKA (reference sequence). The V and J ends lost 6 bases and 3 bases, in that order; junction bases with no gene match: 4. The CDR3 contains 13 residues. CDR3 bases: TGCAGTGCCCCGCGGGGGGTCTACAATGAGCAGTTCTTC. Translating gives CSAPRGVYNEQFF.

At least ten counts were recorded for this clonotype. The chain has TRBV15 and TRBJ2-7; D gene uncertain. The V and J ends lost 0 bases and 6 bases respectively, with 15 bases between them. The CDR3 is made up of 15 amino acids. Per the germline V gene, CDR1 is LNHNV and CDR2 is YYDKDF (reference sequence). The CDR3 loop reads CATSRDQYRGGEQYF. DNA of the CDR3: TGTGCCACCAGCAGAGATCAATACAGAGGCGGCGAGCAGTACTTC.

Ten or more counts support this clonotype. The chain carries TRBV29-1 and TRBJ2-1, with D perhaps matching TRBD1 or TRBD2 (6 bases each). CDR1 is SQVTM and CDR2 is ANQGSEA in the germline V gene. Between the trimmed V and J ends, which lost 0 bases and 0 bases, there was a span of 12 bases. The CDR3 spans 16 residues. The CDR3 spells CSVEEGAGSSYNEQFF. The CDR3 nucleotides read TGCAGCGTTGAAGAGGGGGCGGGGAGCTCCTACAATGAGCAGTTCTTC.

This clonotype was seen ten or more times. The CDR3 region is CARNGQGTSGGSYEQYF. The CDR3 DNA follows: TGTGCCCGTAACGGACAGGGAACTAGCGGGGGGAGCTACGAGCAGTACTTC. The chain employs TRBV7-3 and TRBJ2-7, with 12 bases lining up with TRBD2. CDR3 length: 17 residues. Germline assignment: CDR1 SGHTA and CDR2 FQGTGA. V lost 11 bases and J lost 3; bases outside the gene matches: 17.

This clonotype was recorded only once. The V gene is TRBV15, the J gene TRBJ1-5; 9 bases align to TRBD1. There are 14 residues in the CDR3. Germline CDR1 LNHNV, CDR2 YYDKDF (reference sequence). V trimming: 9 bases; J trimming: 7 bases; junction bases outside the gene matches: 10. The CDR3: CATNRDRVGQPQHF. The CDR3 region has the DNA TGTGCCACGAACAGGGACAGGGTGGGCCAGCCCCAGCATTTT.

This clonotype was seen many times. The rearrangement uses TRBV29-1 and TRBJ2-2; no clear D. CDR1 SQVTM and CDR2 ANQGSEA come from the germline V gene. V gave up 7 bases and J gave up 3 bases, with 6 bases separating them. The CDR3 consists of 11 residues. CDR3 residues: CSAGYTGELFF. As DNA, the CDR3 is TGCAGCGCCGGTTACACCGGGGAGCTGTTTTTT.

CDR3 sequence reads: CAITDRADGYTF. The CDR3 nucleotides read TGTGCCATCACCGACAGGGCGGATGGCTACACCTTC. This chain connects TRBV10-3 to TRBJ1-2; TRBD1 matches at 7 bases. Germline CDR1 reads ENHRY; CDR2 reads SYGVKD. V was pared by 7 bases and J by 6 bases, with 5 bases of the junction left unmatched. There are 12 residues in the CDR3.

This clonotype was counted ten times or more. V is TRBV20-1 and J is TRBJ2-5; the D is unclear. Between the trimmed V and J ends, which lost 5 bases and 0 bases, there was a span of 13 bases. In germline, CDR1 is DFQATT, CDR2 SNEGSKA (reference sequence). This CDR3 is 14 amino acids long. CDR3 bases: TGCAGTGCTCCCCTCTTAACGTACCAAGAGACCCAGTACTTC. Its protein product is CSAPLLTYQETQYF.

The chain carries TRBV5-6 and TRBJ1-1, with D possibly TRBD1 on 5 matching bases. The germline V and J ends were trimmed by 2 bases and 8 bases, with 10 bases remaining between them. Germline CDR1 is SGHDT and CDR2 is YYEEEE. The CDR3 loop spans 12 amino acids. DNA for the CDR3: TGTGCCAGCAGCTTTGGGGGGTACGAAGCTTTCTTT. Residues: CASSFGGYEAFF.

This clonotype was recorded at least ten times. The chain employs TRBV29-1 and TRBJ2-1, with 7 bases aligning to TRBD2. Germline V gene sequence: CDR1 SQVTM, CDR2 ANQGSEA. CDR3 size: 12 residues. J was trimmed by 6 bases and V by 4 bases; bases with no gene match: 3. The CDR3 DNA follows: TGCAGCGTTGGGCTAGCGGCCAATGAGCAGTTCTTC. Translation: CSVGLAANEQFF.

At least ten counts were recorded for this clonotype. The chain couples TRBV21-1 to TRBJ2-1; the table's D gene call, TRBD2, was not cross checked with the DNA. TRBV21-1 is an annotated pseudogene. This CDR3 has 17 amino acids. DNA of the CDR3: TGTGCCAGCAGCAAATGTTCGCTAGCGGTGAGCTACAATGAGCAGTTCTTC. This sequence encodes CASSKCSLAVSYNEQFF.

Only a few counts were recorded for this clonotype. The chain couples TRBV12-3 or TRBV12-4 to TRBJ1-5; the D is unclear. Trimming pared 2 bases from V and 4 bases from J, leaving 12 bases between. The CDR3 runs 15 residues. CDR3 protein: CASSLQPTGNQPQHF. CDR3 nucleotide sequence: TGTGCCAGCAGTTTACAGCCCACTGGAAATCAGCCCCAGCATTTT.

This clonotype has only a few counts. The rearrangement links TRBV20-1 to TRBJ2-3; 11 nucleotides align to TRBD2. V gave up 4 bases and J gave up 4 bases; unmatched junction bases: 7. Per the germline V gene, CDR1 is DFQATT and CDR2 is SNEGSKA (reference sequence). There are 15 residues in the CDR3. As DNA, the CDR3 is TGCAGTGCTACGTCGACTAGCGGGACCTCAGATACGCAGTATTTT. It specifies CSATSTSGTSDTQYF.

The rearrangement links TRBV5-1 to TRBJ2-5, with D unresolved. V was clipped by 4 bases and J by 4 bases, with 8 bases between them. This CDR3 comprises 12 residues. Germline V gene data show CDR1 as SGHRS and CDR2 as YFSETQ. The DNA of the CDR3 is TGCGCCAGCAGCGCTATAGGAGAGACCCAGTACTTC. It yields the protein CASSAIGETQYF. Supplemented by reference TRBV5-1 and TRBJ2-5, the full variable domain reads KAGVTQTPRYLIKTRGQQVTLSCSPISGHRSVSWYQQTPGQGLQFLFEYFSETQRNKGNFPGRFSGRQFSNSRSEMNVSTLELGDSALYLCASSAIGETQYFGPGTRLLVL.

This clonotype has a count of ten or more. The chain carries TRBV10-3 and TRBJ2-1; tentatively, D is TRBD2 (6 bases). The germline CDR1 and CDR2 sequences are ENHRY and SYGVKD. This CDR3 is built from 16 residues. The V end was cut by 5 bases, the J end by 0 bases, with 14 bases between. CDR3 nucleotides: TGTGCCATCAGTACCCTTAGCGGCGCCTCCTACAATGAGCAGTTCTTC. This encodes CAISTLSGASYNEQFF.

This clonotype was recorded at least ten times. The chain joins TRBV20-1 to TRBJ2-2; D may be TRBD1 or TRBD2 (6 bases each). The CDR3 runs 16 residues. Germline lookup yields CDR1 DFQATT and CDR2 SNEGSKA (reference sequence). Trimming removed 0 bases at V and 7 bases at J, with 18 bases between. CDR3 residues: CSARDFRGLGGGELFF. DNA for the CDR3: TGCAGTGCTAGAGATTTCAGGGGACTGGGGGGCGGGGAGCTGTTTTTT.

The sample holds many counts of this clonotype. The V call is TRBV29-1, the J call TRBJ2-1; 12 bases fit TRBD2. The germline V gene encodes CDR1 SQVTM and CDR2 ANQGSEA. V lost 4 bases and J lost 7; bases outside the gene matches: 2. The CDR3 totals 13 residues. The CDR3 protein is CSVAGTSGNEQFF. DNA of the CDR3: TGCAGCGTTGCCGGGACTAGCGGGAATGAGCAGTTCTTC.

This clonotype appeared a few times. The J gene is TRBJ1-3, the V gene TRBV5-6; D is perhaps TRBD1 (6 bases). Germline V gives CDR1 SGHDT, CDR2 YYEEEE. Trimming removed 0 bases from V and 2 bases from J, with 9 bases in between. This CDR3 spans 15 amino acids. The CDR3 protein is CASSLGTAPGNTIYF. The CDR3 nucleotides are TGTGCCAGCAGCTTGGGGACAGCTCCTGGAAACACCATATATTTT.

This clonotype was observed a few times. The V and J genes are TRBV28 and TRBJ2-7; D possibly matches TRBD1 or TRBD2 (6 bases each). Per germline, CDR1 MDHEN and CDR2 SYDVKM. The CDR3 runs to 15 residues. V lost 6 bases and J 4 bases, leaving 19 bases between the germline ends. The chain's CDR3 is CASRLPRGPHYEQYF. The CDR3 DNA reads as TGTGCCAGCAGGCTCCCTCGGGGGCCCCATTACGAGCAGTACTTC.